The next 13 T cell receptor beta chains were all read from a single sample in a study of OX40 agonist ivuxolimab in advanced cancers. TCRdb's copy holds only in-frame clones and misses some; the assay was immunoSEQ multiplex PCR. The sample holds 23,000 or so clones; 83% are singletons and the top ten take about 8.3%. Sequences were derived from CD4+ or CD8+ T cells sorted from blood, sampled in a trial of the OX40 agonist ivuxolimab. Receptor source: an adult with an advanced solid tumor such as melanoma, head and neck, liver or kidney cancer.

This clone was seen a handful of times. The genes are TRBV2 and TRBJ1-1, with 7 positions matching TRBD1. The V segment lost 11 bases and the J segment 1 base; nucleotides outside the gene matches: 10. Germline lookup yields CDR1 SNHLY and CDR2 FYNNEI. CDR3 length: 14 residues. The CDR3: CAGREGQKNTEAFF. The CDR3 bases are TGTGCCGGGAGAGAGGGACAGAAGAACACTGAAGCTTTCTTT.

J is TRBJ1-1 and V is TRBV28, with 7 nucleotides matching TRBD1. Germline values: CDR1 MDHEN, CDR2 SYDVKM. After removal of 3 bases from V and 7 bases from J, the junction contained 20 bases not matched to a gene. The CDR3 covers 18 residues. The CDR3 reads CASSFSGTEDGRYDEAFF. DNA of the CDR3: TGTGCCAGCAGTTTCTCCGGGACAGAAGATGGGAGGTATGATGAAGCTTTCTTT. Combining the CDR3 with reference TRBV28 and TRBJ1-1 gives the whole variable domain DVKVTQSSRYLVKRTGEKVFLECVQDMDHENMFWYRQDPGLGLRLIYFSYDVKMKEKGDIPEGYSVSREKKERFSLILESASTNQTSMYLCASSFSGTEDGRYDEAFFGQGTRLTVV.

CDR3 region: CASSQDPWRESTDTQYF. The CDR3 nucleotides read TGCGCCAGCAGCCAAGATCCTTGGCGGGAGTCCACAGATACGCAGTATTTT. The genes are TRBV4-1 and TRBJ2-3; the match to TRBD2 covers 7 bases. This CDR3 region has 17 residues. V lost 0 bases, J lost 2 bases, and 8 bases stayed unmatched. Germline V gene lookup returns CDR1 MGHRA and CDR2 YSYEKL.

The chain joins TRBV5-1 to TRBJ2-7; tentatively, D is TRBD1 (6 bases). This CDR3 contains 13 residues. Germline V gives CDR1 SGHRS, CDR2 YFSETQ. V shed 4 bases and J shed 3 bases, with 11 bases lying between them. Here the CDR3 DNA reads TGCGCCAGCAGCCCATCGACAGGCTACGAGCAGTACTTC. The encoded protein is CASSPSTGYEQYF.

CDR3 DNA: TGTGCCAGCACTCTGGACCGCCTGACCCAGTACTTC. It yields the protein CASTLDRLTQYF. The chain combines TRBV7-2 with TRBJ2-5; D is unresolved. The V and J ends lost 7 bases and 7 bases respectively, with 13 bases between them. Germline V CDR1 and CDR2: SGHTA, FQGNSA. This CDR3 comprises 12 residues.

The sample holds one count of this clone. This chain joins TRBV7-2 and TRBJ2-7; 11 positions match TRBD2. Trimming cost V 4 bases and J 7 bases; bases outside gene matches: 9. The CDR3 is 15 amino acids. Germline V gives CDR1 SGHTA, CDR2 FQGNSA. Written as DNA, the CDR3 is TGTGCCAGCAGCTATACATTAGCGGGGGGGCGTGAGCAGTACTTC. Translated, it gives CASSYTLAGGREQYF.

The chain combines TRBV4-1 with TRBJ1-1; D remains unclear. The germline V gene encodes CDR1 MGHRA and CDR2 YSYEKL. The V end lost 4 bases, the J end lost 6 bases, and 18 bases lay between the germline ends. The length of the CDR3 is 15 residues. CDR3: CASSPLGRSVSEAFF. The CDR3 DNA reads TGCGCCAGCAGCCCCCTCGGACGGTCGGTATCTGAAGCTTTCTTT.

V and J are TRBV9 and TRBJ2-7; TRBD2 might be the D (5 bases). The germline CDR1 and CDR2 sequences are SGDLS and YYNGEE. The CDR3 contains 16 residues. Trimming removed 0 bases from V and 0 bases from J, with 13 bases in between. In DNA form, the CDR3 reads TGTGCCAGCAGCGTAGGGGCGGGTAGCAGCTCCTACGAGCAGTACTTC. Residues: CASSVGAGSSSYEQYF.

The chain couples TRBV7-9 to TRBJ1-2; 9 nucleotides agree with TRBD1. Unmatched junction bases numbered 8, after V lost 7 bases and J lost 5 bases. Per the germline V gene, CDR1 is SEHNR and CDR2 is FQNEAQ (reference sequence). This CDR3 has 14 amino acids. The chain's CDR3 is CASNDRDRVYGYTF. The DNA of the CDR3 is TGTGCCAGCAACGACCGGGACAGGGTTTATGGCTACACCTTC.

This chain links TRBV4-1 with TRBJ1-1, with no clear D. V lost 6 bases and J lost 3, with 11 bases in between. CDR3 length equals 13 residues. Germline CDR1 and CDR2: MGHRA and YSYEKL. CDR3 protein: CASRQAAYTEAFF. The CDR3 DNA is TGCGCCAGCAGGCAGGCGGCGTACACTGAAGCTTTCTTT.

This clone was counted a few times. This chain links TRBV9 with TRBJ2-7, with unresolved D. Germline-derived CDR1 and CDR2 are SGDLS and YYNGEE. V shed 0 bases and J shed 1 base, with 8 bases lying between them. The length of the CDR3 is 14 residues. The CDR3 nucleotides read TGTGCCAGCAGCGTAGTTGGCAGTTCCTACGAGCAGTACTTC. Translating gives CASSVVGSSYEQYF.

This chain connects TRBV5-8 to TRBJ2-1; 14 nucleotides align to TRBD2. Losses at the gene ends were 3 bases for V and 0 bases for J; bases not matched to a gene: 5. This CDR3 contains 18 residues. Germline loops: CDR1 SGHTS, CDR2 YDEGEE. The CDR3: CASSSGLAGASSYNEQFF. DNA for the CDR3: TGTGCCAGCAGCTCGGGACTAGCGGGGGCTAGCTCCTACAATGAGCAGTTCTTC.

This clone turned up a few times. The chain is built from TRBV5-4 and TRBJ1-2; D is uncertain. Trimming removed 5 bases at V and 0 bases at J, with 8 bases between. The germline gives CDR1 SGHNT, CDR2 YYREEE (reference sequence). The CDR3 is 13 amino acids. CDR3: CASREEANYGYTF. The CDR3 region has the DNA TGTGCCAGCAGGGAAGAAGCTAACTATGGCTACACCTTC.